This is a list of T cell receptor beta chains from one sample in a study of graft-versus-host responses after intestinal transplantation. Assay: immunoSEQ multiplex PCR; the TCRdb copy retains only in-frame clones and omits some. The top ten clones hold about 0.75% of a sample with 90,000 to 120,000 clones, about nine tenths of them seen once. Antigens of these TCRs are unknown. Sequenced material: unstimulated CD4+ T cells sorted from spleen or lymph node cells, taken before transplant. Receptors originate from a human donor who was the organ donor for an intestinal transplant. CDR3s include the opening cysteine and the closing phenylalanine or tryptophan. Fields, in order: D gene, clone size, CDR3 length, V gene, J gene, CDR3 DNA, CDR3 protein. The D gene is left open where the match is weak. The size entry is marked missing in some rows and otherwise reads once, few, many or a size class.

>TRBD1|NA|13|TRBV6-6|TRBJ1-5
TGTGCCAGCAGCGATGACAGGGTTCAGCCCCAGCATTTT
CASSDDRVQPQHF
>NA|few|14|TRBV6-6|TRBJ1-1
TGTGCCAGCACCCCGGCCCTGGGTGGCACTGAAGCTTTCTTT
CASTPALGGTEAFF
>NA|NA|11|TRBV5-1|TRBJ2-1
TGCGCCAGCAGCTTGGAGGGTGACGAGTTCTTC
CASSLEGDEFF
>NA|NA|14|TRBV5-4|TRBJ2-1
TGTGCCAGCAGCCCATCCTCACAGGTGCTAGAGCAGTTCTTC
CASSPSSQVLEQFF
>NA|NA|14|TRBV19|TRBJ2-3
TGTGCCAGTAGTATAACCAGGAGACAAGATACGCAGTATTTT
CASSITRRQDTQYF
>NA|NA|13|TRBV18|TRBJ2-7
TGTGCCAGCTCACTCCAGAGCTCCTACGAGCAGTACTTC
CASSLQSSYEQYF
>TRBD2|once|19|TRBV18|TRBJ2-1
TGTGCCAGCTCACCACTAGCGGGAGGTAGTAGGGCTTCGGGCAATGAGCAGTTCTTC
CASSPLAGGSRASGNEQFF
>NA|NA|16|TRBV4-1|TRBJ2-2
TGCGCCAGCAGCCAAGATCCAGCGGCTGACACCGGGGAGCTGTTTTTT
CASSQDPAADTGELFF
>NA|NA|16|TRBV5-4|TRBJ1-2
TGTGCCAGCAGCTTGGGGCTCCAGGGGAAGGATAGTGGCTACACCTTC
CASSLGLQGKDSGYTF
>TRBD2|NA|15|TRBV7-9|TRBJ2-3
TGTGCCAGCAGCCCCTGGGCGGGAGGGGGAGATACGCAGTATTTT
CASSPWAGGGDTQYF
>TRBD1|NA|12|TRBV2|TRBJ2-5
TGTGCCCTCAGGGGGCTCCAAGAGACCCAGTACTTC
CALRGLQETQYF
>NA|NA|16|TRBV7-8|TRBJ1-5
TGTGCCAGCAGCTTAGCCCCCGAGGGTATCGTTCAGCCCCAGCATTTT
CASSLAPEGIVQPQHF
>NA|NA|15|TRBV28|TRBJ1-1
TGTGCCAGCAGTTTATGGCAGGGCCGGAACACTGAAGCTTTCTTT
CASSLWQGRNTEAFF
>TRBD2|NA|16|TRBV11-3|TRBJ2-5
TGTGCCAGCAGTTCGAGCGGGAGCTTGATAGGAGAGACCCAGTACTTC
CASSSSGSLIGETQYF
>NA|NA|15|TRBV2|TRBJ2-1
TGCGCCAGCAAGAGGGAGGCGGGCTCTTACAATGAGCAGTTCTTC
CASKREAGSYNEQFF
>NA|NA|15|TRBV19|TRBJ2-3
TGTGCCAGTAGTACCCAGGGGACACTGGCAGATACGCAGTATTTT
CASSTQGTLADTQYF
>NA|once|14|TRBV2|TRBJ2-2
TGTGCCAGCCTTATACAGGGGAACACCGGGGAGCTGTTTTTT
CASLIQGNTGELFF
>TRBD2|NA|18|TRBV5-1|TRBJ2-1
TGCGCCAGCAGCCCCGCGCGGGGTCTAGCGGGAGATAAAAATGAGCAGTTCTTC
CASSPARGLAGDKNEQFF
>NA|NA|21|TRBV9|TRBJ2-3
TGTGCCAGCAGCGTACATCATGGGACCACGGGGTTGGGATATAGCACAGATACGCAGTATTTT
CASSVHHGTTGLGYSTDTQYF
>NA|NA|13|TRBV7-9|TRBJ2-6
TGTGCCAGCAGCTTCGCTGAGGCTAACGTCCTGACTTTC
CASSFAEANVLTF
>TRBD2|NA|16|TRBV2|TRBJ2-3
TGTGCCAGCAGTGAAGGGGGGGGTCGTTGGGCAGATACGCAGTATTTT
CASSEGGGRWADTQYF
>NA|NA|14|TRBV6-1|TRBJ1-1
TGTGCCAGCAGAATCAGGGGCCAGGGGACTGAAGCTTTCTTT
CASRIRGQGTEAFF
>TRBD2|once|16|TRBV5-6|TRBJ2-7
TGTGCCAGCAGCTTGGTGGCGTGGCGGGGGGGCGACGAGCAGTACTTC
CASSLVAWRGGDEQYF
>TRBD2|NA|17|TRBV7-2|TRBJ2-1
TGTGCCAGCAGCTATTCACCGGGACTAGGCGGAGAGAATGAGCAGTTCTTC
CASSYSPGLGGENEQFF
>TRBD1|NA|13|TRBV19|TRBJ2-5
TGTGCCAGTAGTACCGGGGACAGCGAGACCCAGTACTTC
CASSTGDSETQYF
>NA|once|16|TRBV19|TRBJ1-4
TGTGCCAGTAGTATCTCGTACCGAGGAACTAATGAAAAACTGTTTTTT
CASSISYRGTNEKLFF
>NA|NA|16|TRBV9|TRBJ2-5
TGTGCCAGCAGCGTAGCGGGACTGAGGACTGGAGAGACCCAGTACTTC
CASSVAGLRTGETQYF
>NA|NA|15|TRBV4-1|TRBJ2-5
TGCGCCAGCAGCCAAGATCACCCGGGAGAAGAGACCCAGTACTTC
CASSQDHPGEETQYF
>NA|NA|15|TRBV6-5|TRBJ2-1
TGTGCCAGCAGTTACGGACAGATCTCCTACAATGAGCAGTTCTTC
CASSYGQISYNEQFF
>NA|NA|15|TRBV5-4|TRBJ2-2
TGTGCCAGCAGCTTGGCCTCTGACCCCACCGGGGAGCTGTTTTTT
CASSLASDPTGELFF
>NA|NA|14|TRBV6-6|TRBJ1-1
TGTGCCAGCAGTTACTCGCCCCTGAACACTGAAGCTTTCTTT
CASSYSPLNTEAFF